This is a list of T cell receptor beta chains from one sample in a study of HIV-infected patients and healthy controls. One entry per CDR3 protein results from TCRdb running MiXCR on the 5' RACE reads. Of about 10,000 distinct CDR3 sequences listed, around 5.4% are singletons. Specimen: blood, collected during antiretroviral therapy. All receptors derive from an adult with HIV infection. The donor label of this sample is uncertain. Each CDR3 is given with its conserved first and last residue. Fields, in order: D gene, clone size, V gene, CDR3 protein. A D gene is named only where the DNA matches it firmly. Sizes are listed as how often the clone was seen (once, few, many) or a class if it is expanded.

D gene: NA; clone size: many; V gene: TRBV7-3; CDR3 protein: CASSGGGNIDTQYF
D gene: TRBD2; clone size: medium-sized; V gene: TRBV19; CDR3 protein: CASSIAGSGLAIYEQYF
D gene: TRBD1; clone size: many; V gene: TRBV27; CDR3 protein: CASSRTGPNEQFF
D gene: NA; clone size: many; V gene: TRBV11-2; CDR3 protein: CASSLENAGSQYF
D gene: TRBD2; clone size: medium-sized; V gene: TRBV6-2/TRBV6-3; CDR3 protein: CASSVVRLAVDTQYF
D gene: TRBD1; clone size: many; V gene: TRBV12-3/TRBV12-4; CDR3 protein: CASSSILGQGHFSGNTIYF
D gene: TRBD1; clone size: many; V gene: TRBV4-3; CDR3 protein: CASSQGGGDRGRNEQFF
D gene: TRBD1; clone size: many; V gene: TRBV5-6; CDR3 protein: CASSFEGTGVIGTEAFF
D gene: TRBD2; clone size: hyperexpanded; V gene: TRBV4-2; CDR3 protein: CASSQDLAGVTDTQYF
D gene: NA; clone size: many; V gene: TRBV2; CDR3 protein: CASKGSEAFF
D gene: NA; clone size: medium-sized; V gene: TRBV7-9; CDR3 protein: CASSLPSGAEQYF
D gene: NA; clone size: many; V gene: TRBV6-6; CDR3 protein: CASKKDNTGELFF